The 15 T cell receptor beta chains below come from one sample, sequenced in a study of neurological immune-mediated disorders. TCRdb reprocessed the 5' RACE reads via MiXCR and lists one record per CDR3 protein. The sample has 66,000 or so distinct CDR3 sequences, 5.2% seen once. Source material: PBMCs. Receptors originate from a woman aged 25 to 39 with multiple sclerosis.

The chain carries TRBV18 and TRBJ1-1; D remains unclear. Trimming removed 3 bases at V and 5 bases at J, with 10 bases between. This CDR3 has 13 amino acids. Germline CDR1 KGHSH, CDR2 LQKENI. The CDR3 reads CASSPRRLTEAFF. The CDR3 DNA reads TGTGCCAGCTCACCTAGGCGGTTGACTGAAGCTTTCTTT.

There are a few counts of this clonotype. This sequence joins TRBV5-6 and TRBJ1-4; 8 nucleotides align to TRBD1. The CDR3 consists of 14 residues. Germline-derived CDR1 and CDR2 are SGHDT and YYEEEE. V was clipped by 7 bases and J by 7 bases; unmatched bases: 9. CDR3 in DNA: TGTGCCAGCTTGTCTCAGGGGGCAGGTGAAAAACTGTTTTTT. Protein: CASLSQGAGEKLFF.

The table lists this clonotype with many counts. The chain employs TRBV5-1 and TRBJ2-3; D is possibly TRBD1 (6 bases). The CDR3 spans 18 residues. V shed 4 bases and J shed 2 bases, with 23 bases lying between them. CDR1 SGHRS and CDR2 YFSETQ come from the germline V gene. The CDR3 loop is CASSLGIGTSALTDTQYF. In DNA form, the CDR3 reads TGCGCCAGCAGCCTAGGTATCGGGACAAGTGCCCTCACAGATACGCAGTATTTT.

At least ten counts were recorded for this clonotype. In nucleotides, the CDR3 is TGTGCCAGCAGTTTAGCTCTCCATGGCTACACCTTC. As protein: CASSLALHGYTF. This chain joins TRBV12-3 or TRBV12-4 and TRBJ1-2; D remains unclear. V was pared by 0 bases and J by 6 bases, with 5 bases between. This CDR3 contains 12 residues.

At least ten counts were recorded for this clonotype. This chain links TRBV6-5 with TRBJ1-5; no reliable D call. The CDR3 sequence is 12 residues long. With 5 bases removed from V and 7 bases from J, the gap between germline ends came to 9 bases. From germline, CDR1 is MNHEY and CDR2 SVGAGI. CDR3: CASSGPEQPQHF. CDR3 in DNA: TGTGCCAGCAGTGGCCCCGAGCAGCCCCAGCATTTT.

This clonotype was picked up a small number of times. The genes are TRBV27 and TRBJ2-6; 7 nucleotides match TRBD2. The V and J ends lost 5 bases and 0 bases, in that order; junction bases with no gene match: 13. The V gene's germline CDR1 is MNHEY and CDR2 SMNVEV (reference sequence). This CDR3 has 19 residues. The CDR3 sequence is CASSPWWPGGGSGANVLTF. CDR3 DNA sequence: TGTGCCAGCAGTCCCTGGTGGCCGGGGGGAGGCTCTGGGGCCAACGTCCTGACTTTC. Supplemented by reference TRBV27 and TRBJ2-6, the full variable domain reads EAQVTQNPRYLITVTGKKLTVTCSQNMNHEYMSWYRQDPGLGLRQIYYSMNVEVTDKGDVPEGYKVSRKEKRNFPLILESPSPNQTSLYFCASSPWWPGGGSGANVLTFGAGSRLTVL.

At least ten counts were recorded for this clonotype. This sequence joins TRBV5-1 and TRBJ2-2, with a weak D call TRBD1 (6 bases). CDR3 length: 14 residues. The V and J ends lost 0 bases and 7 bases respectively, with 10 bases between them. Germline V gives CDR1 SGHRS, CDR2 YFSETQ. The CDR3 DNA follows: TGCGCCAGCAGCTTGGCCGAGGGGGTCGGGGAGCTGTTTTTT. Protein: CASSLAEGVGELFF.

In this sample, this clonotype turned up many times. V is TRBV9 and J is TRBJ1-2, with TRBD1 matching over 8 bases. This CDR3 has 15 residues. CDR1 and CDR2 from the germline V gene are SGDLS and YYNGEE. Unmatched junction bases numbered 7, after V lost 3 bases and J lost 3 bases. The CDR3 nucleotides read TGTGCCAGCAGCGAGGACAGGGATCCTTACTATGGCTACACCTTC. Its translation: CASSEDRDPYYGYTF.

V is TRBV20-1 and J is TRBJ1-1, with D unresolved. V was shortened by 0 bases and J by 0 bases, with 11 bases between the two germline ends. CDR1 DFQATT and CDR2 SNEGSKA come from the germline V gene (reference sequence). This CDR3 spans 15 amino acids. The CDR3 DNA sequence: TGCAGTGCTAGAGATTTAGAGAGATTGAACACTGAAGCTTTCTTT. This gives the protein CSARDLERLNTEAFF.

This clonotype has ten or more counts. The chain couples TRBV12-5 to TRBJ2-1; 8 bases line up with TRBD1. The CDR3 sequence is 16 residues long. CDR1 and CDR2 from the germline V gene are LGHNT and FRNRAP. V shed 5 bases and J 9 bases; nucleotides not matched to a gene: 15. The CDR3 sequence: CASGLLPRTGSVEQFF. CDR3 in DNA: TGTGCTAGTGGTCTACTGCCCCGGACAGGGTCGGTTGAGCAGTTCTTC.

This clonotype has at least ten counts. The J gene is TRBJ2-2, the V gene TRBV12-3 or TRBV12-4, with 10 bases aligning to TRBD2. The CDR3 is 17 amino acids. With 2 bases clipped from V and 0 bases from J, the junction kept 3 bases outside the gene matches. CDR3: CASSLRLAGANTGELFF. For the CDR3, the DNA is TGTGCCAGCAGTTTAAGGCTAGCGGGGGCGAACACCGGGGAGCTGTTTTTT.

The gene calls are TRBV29-1 and TRBJ1-1; perhaps TRBD1 as D (5 bases). Germline loops: CDR1 SQVTM, CDR2 ANQGSEA. The CDR3 covers 10 residues. The CDR3 loop reads CSAGDTEAFF. The DNA of the CDR3 is TGCAGTGCGGGGGATACTGAAGCTTTCTTT.

This clonotype has a handful of counts. Its ends do not fully match the called genes, so a read error is possible. The CDR3 sequence: CSARVDSSNQPQNF. CDR3 nucleotides: TGCAGTGCTAGGGTTGACAGTAGCAATCAGCCCCAGAATTTT. The chain carries TRBV20-1 and TRBJ1-5; perhaps TRBD1 as D (5 bases). CDR1 is DFQATT and CDR2 is SNEGSKA in the germline V gene (reference sequence). The CDR3 has 14 amino acids.

With respect to this clonotype: This may be a read error, as it is one base from a much larger clone. This chain connects TRBV5-1 to TRBJ1-1, with 7 bases fitting TRBD1. Germline loops: CDR1 SGHRS, CDR2 YFSETQ. The CDR3 loop spans 15 amino acids. DNA of the CDR3: TGCGCCACCAGCTTGGACCGGAAGGGGGCCTCTGAAGCTTTCTTT. Translating it yields CATSLDRKGASEAFF.

This clonotype has more than one count but fewer than ten. The J gene is TRBJ1-1, the V gene TRBV5-1; TRBD1 matches 9 bases. The germline V gene has CDR1 SGHRS and CDR2 YFSETQ. The CDR3 spans 13 residues. The V gene end was trimmed by 4 bases and the J gene end by 6 bases; junction bases not matched to a gene: 4. The CDR3, as DNA: TGCGCCAGCAGCCCACAGGGGGCCGCTGAAGCTTTCTTT. Translating gives CASSPQGAAEAFF.